The sequence of this TCR beta chain was determined in a study of T cells in Graves' hyperthyroidism and ophthalmopathy. Study-level findings and limits: Classification by a 13 V-J model distinguished ophthalmopathy from stable hyperthyroidism. Blood also contained most expanded thyroid clonotypes above 0.001.

To note about this clonotype: Its antigen remains unidentified.

Trimming left V 8 bases short and J 9 bases short, with 14 bases between. In germline, CDR1 is SQVTM, CDR2 ANQGSEA. The CDR3 runs to 11 residues. Template material for amplifying TCR beta CDR3 regions consisted of RNA transcripts. The study used the HTBI primer set for a first-round RT-PCR of the TCR CDR3. Using its own MiXCR run on the multiplex PCR reads, TCRdb lists one record per CDR3 protein. The sample has 550,000 to 650,000 distinct CDR3 sequences; about 15% are singletons. Stability of Graves' hyperthyroidism was defined as absent ophthalmopathy progression within 18 months. PBMCs were derived from 7.5 to 10 ml fresh peripheral blood.

The sequencing input was blood. This TCR was recovered from a woman aged 40 to 55 with Graves' hyperthyroidism. This chain links TRBV29-1 with TRBJ2-1; no firm D call. CDR3 DNA sequence: TGCAGCCCATCTAGGTCTACTGAGCAGTTCTTC. Protein sequence: CSPSRSTEQFF.